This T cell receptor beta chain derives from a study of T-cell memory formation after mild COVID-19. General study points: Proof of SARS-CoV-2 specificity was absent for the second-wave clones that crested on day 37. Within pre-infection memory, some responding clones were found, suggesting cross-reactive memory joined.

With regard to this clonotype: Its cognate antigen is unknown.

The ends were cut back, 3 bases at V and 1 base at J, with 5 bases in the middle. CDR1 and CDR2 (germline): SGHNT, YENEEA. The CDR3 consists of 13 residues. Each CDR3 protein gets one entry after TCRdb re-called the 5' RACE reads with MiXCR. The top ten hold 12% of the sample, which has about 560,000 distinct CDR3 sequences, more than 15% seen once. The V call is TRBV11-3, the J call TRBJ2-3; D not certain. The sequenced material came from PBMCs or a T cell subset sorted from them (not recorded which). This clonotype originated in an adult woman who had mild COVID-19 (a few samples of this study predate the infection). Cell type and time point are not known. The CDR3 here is CASSFKRTDTQYF. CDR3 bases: TGTGCCAGCAGCTTTAAGCGCACAGATACGCAGTATTTT. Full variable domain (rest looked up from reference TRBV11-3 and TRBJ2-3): EAGVVQSPRYKIIEKKQPVAFWCNPISGHNTLYWYLQNLGQGPELLIRYENEEAVDDSQLPKDRFSAERLKGVDSTLKIQPAELGDSAVYLCASSFKRTDTQYFGPGTRLTVL.